This passage covers 8 T cell receptor beta chains from one sample sequenced in a study of T cell changes during pregnancy in multiple sclerosis (dated by TCRdb to the late 2010s). Preparation of the library involved the immunoSEQ multiplex PCR assay. Imported from immuneACCESS, the table was reduced by TCRdb to in-frame sequences with V and J called. These copies leave out some clones; in studies compared against another copy, an unresolved V gene accounts for under half, and the cause of the remainder is not known. The sample table holds around 59,000 clones, of which 92% were seen once. The leading ten clones occupy 2.5% to 3% of the sample. The material was peripheral blood, obtained in the third trimester of pregnancy. Receptors were obtained from a female donor in good health, enrolled as a control in a pregnancy study.

The chain combines TRBV13 with TRBJ2-3; D gene unclear. CDR3 size: 14 residues. Germline CDR1 and CDR2: PRHDT and FYEKMQ (reference sequence). The V and J ends lost 4 bases and 3 bases respectively, with 11 bases between them. The CDR3 loop reads CASSSTERTDTQYF. CDR3 DNA: TGTGCCAGCAGCTCAACTGAACGGACAGATACGCAGTATTTT.

The rearrangement uses TRBV2 and TRBJ2-5, with a possible D match to TRBD2 (6 bases). Trimming left V 6 bases short and J 4 bases short, with 15 bases between. CDR3 length equals 14 residues. Germline lookup yields CDR1 SNHLY and CDR2 FYNNEI. CDR3 bases: TGTGCCAGCAGGCTAACGGAGGGGAGAGAGACCCAGTACTTC. Residues: CASRLTEGRETQYF.

The chain is built from TRBV7-2 and TRBJ1-2; TRBD1 matches 11 bases. This CDR3 is 15 amino acids long. CDR1 SGHTA and CDR2 FQGNSA come from the germline V gene. Trimming took 5 bases from V and 7 from J; bases not matched to a gene: 9. This CDR3 reads CASSPNTGTGGGYTF. The CDR3 nucleotides are TGTGCCAGCAGCCCCAACACCGGGACAGGGGGTGGCTACACCTTC.

V usage is TRBV18 and J usage is TRBJ2-3, with 11 bases identical to TRBD2. V lost 1 base and J lost 5; bases outside the gene matches: 11. CDR1 and CDR2 from the germline V gene are KGHSH and LQKENI. The CDR3 covers 18 residues. DNA of the CDR3: TGTGCCAGCTCACCACAGGACGGTAGCGGGGGGGCCGGAGATACGCAGTATTTT. Amino acid sequence: CASSPQDGSGGAGDTQYF.

V and J are TRBV11-2 and TRBJ2-2; D gene uncertain. CDR3 length equals 14 residues. V was trimmed by 1 base and J by 2 bases, leaving 5 bases between them. Looked up from germline, CDR1 is SGHAT and CDR2 is FQNNGV. CDR3 sequence: CASSLGPNTGELFF. The CDR3 nucleotides read TGTGCCAGCAGCTTAGGGCCTAACACCGGGGAGCTGTTTTTT.

The CDR3 is CASRALAWGGPGDTQYF. The CDR3 nucleotides are TGTGCCAGCAGGGCCTTGGCCTGGGGCGGCCCGGGAGATACGCAGTATTTT. This chain links TRBV11-2 with TRBJ2-3, with a weak D call TRBD1 (5 bases). The CDR3 has 17 amino acids. The germline V and J ends were trimmed by 6 bases and 5 bases, with 24 bases remaining between them. Germline loops: CDR1 SGHAT, CDR2 FQNNGV.

The chain is built from TRBV11-2 and TRBJ2-3; TRBD2 aligns across 12 bases. The CDR3 has 16 amino acids. Losses at the gene ends were 4 bases for V and 4 bases for J; bases not matched to a gene: 6. Looked up from germline, CDR1 is SGHAT and CDR2 is FQNNGV. CDR3 bases: TGTGCCAGCAGCTCAGGACTAGCGGGAAGGGCAGATACGCAGTATTTT. This gives the protein CASSSGLAGRADTQYF. Filled out from reference TRBV11-2 and TRBJ2-3, the complete variable domain reads EAGVAQSPRYKIIEKRQSVAFWCNPISGHATLYWYQQILGQGPKLLIQFQNNGVVDDSQLPKDRFSAERLKGVDSTLKIQPAKLEDSAVYLCASSSGLAGRADTQYFGPGTRLTVL.

This clone was recorded only once. This chain connects TRBV11-2 to TRBJ2-2, with TRBD1 matching 8 bases. J was trimmed by 5 bases and V by 2 bases; bases with no gene match: 4. Germline CDR1 is SGHAT and CDR2 is FQNNGV. The CDR3 spans 15 residues. The DNA of the CDR3 is TGTGCCAGCAGCTTACAGGGGGCCGGGACCGGGGAGCTGTTTTTT. Residues: CASSLQGAGTGELFF. Drawing the rest from reference TRBV11-2 and TRBJ2-2, the complete variable domain is EAGVAQSPRYKIIEKRQSVAFWCNPISGHATLYWYQQILGQGPKLLIQFQNNGVVDDSQLPKDRFSAERLKGVDSTLKIQPAKLEDSAVYLCASSLQGAGTGELFFGEGSRLTVL.